This section outlines one TCR beta chain sequence together with its context. Its binding antigen is unknown. Per-nucleotide qualities are absent, and no much larger clonotype sits a single base away. The library was produced with the immunoSEQ multiplex PCR assay. For the multiplex PCR, a mixture combining 60 forward primers for TCR Vbeta segments and 13 reverse primers for TCR Jbeta segments was used. Amplification of the CDR3 region of rearranged TCR beta genes was performed with a multiplex PCR assay on genomic DNA. Amplified TCR beta libraries were sequenced as 87-base-pair reads on the Illumina HiSeq System. Per the authors' processing: A later analysis tallied tens of millions of unique TCR beta chains across the 700 or so repertoires, and around 12 million of those chains were shared by two or more donors. A nearest-neighbor algorithm error-corrected the raw reads and collapsed the reads into unique sequences, merging closely related sequences to remove PCR and sequencing errors. Alignment of CDR3 sequences to IMGT reference sequences was used to assign V, D and J gene segments. For a sequence to be retained, at least a six-nucleotide match to both a V gene segment and a J gene segment was required. A rearrangement was called productive if the CDR3 had no stop codons and remained in frame with V and J, and every other rearrangement was called non-productive. CDR3 was defined according to IMGT convention as the region running from the second conserved V-encoded cysteine to the conserved J-encoded phenylalanine. In an earlier analysis of around 640 of the donors, sequences lacking an unambiguous match to a single V gene segment were excluded. An earlier analysis of around 600 of the donors classified V segments as functional when productive rearrangements were above 56.7% and as segregating when the standard deviation between donors was above 5%. To diagnose cytomegalovirus status from the catalog of TCR beta chain sequences, a statistical classification framework was built. A later analysis assigned V and J genes by comparing TCR nucleotide sequences with IMGT/GENE-DB human TR gene sequences. A later analysis assigned CDR3 sequences and most-parsimonious VDJ recombination scenarios with the TCRdist pipeline. In a later analysis, every TCR beta chain was defined by the combination of its CDR3 amino acid sequence and its V-gene family, and reads without a unique V-gene family were dropped. As a way to deal with suspected cross-contamination and a sequencing artifact, a later analysis dropped 500 to 700 nucleotide sequences that were highly shared and had low generation probability. A later analysis calculated a clonal expansion index for each public chain from normalized within-repertoire ranks of inferred template counts. Generation probabilities in a later analysis came from a VDJ recombination model fitted to out-of-frame rearrangements, and those results were checked against IGoR. A later analysis scored TCR-TCR, TCR-HLA and TCR-CMV co-occurrence with hypergeometric tests, applying a repertoire-size bias correction to TCR pairs. False discovery rates were estimated in a later analysis by permuting HLA or CMV assignments 20 times. In a later analysis, co-occurring TCRs were grouped using DBSCAN, and TCRdist sequence similarity was added for clustering within HLA-allele-positive subsets. Co-occurrence clustering excluded repertoires with fewer than 30,000 or more than 120,000 public chains, plus five with anomalous nucleotide sharing. TCRdb provides this immuneACCESS table in a form limited to in-frame rearrangements. Some clones are lacking; in checked studies, under half of them reflect an unresolved V gene, and why the rest are absent is not known. That table is the source of V, J and clone size, and D and trimming were worked out from the DNA. The sample table contains approximately 100,000 clones; only one count was recorded for just under 80% of them. 3% to 4% of the sample belongs to the ten largest clones.

V is shortened by 4 bases, J by 8 bases, and the region joining them spans 22 bases. The germline V gene yields SGHRS for CDR1 and YFSETQ for CDR2. The CDR3 numbers 16 residues from cysteine through phenylalanine. Just CDR3 DNA is preserved here, 48 bases in frame from base 1. The cohort comprised some 730 healthy bone marrow donors. All cohort members were sampled while nominally healthy, although unrecorded immune exposures were likely present. The donor was CMV seronegative and belonged to the group of approximately 320 seronegative cohort members. A peripheral blood sample was collected from each donor, and TCR beta sequencing was performed on peripheral blood mononuclear cells. The Qiagen DNeasy Blood Extraction Kit was used to extract genomic DNA from the blood cell samples. This entry belongs to a study of cytomegalovirus exposure and HLA in healthy donors (dated by TCRdb to about 2017). With respect to the entire study: In an earlier analysis of approximately 500 of the donors, less than 350 Gb of sequence data and 117 million unique TCR beta sequences from about 190 million T cells were reported. Approximately 310 gigabases of sequencing data and tens of millions of unique TCR sequences were included in an early release covering over 600 HLA-typed donors. The genetic ancestry cluster associated with self-reported Caucasian donors included over 65% of the approximately 410 genotyped donors. The aim of the study was to test whether cataloging public T cell receptors could identify signatures of past pathogen exposure. The study used immunosequencing to profile the T cell repertoires of 666 subjects and linked those repertoires to cytomegalovirus serostatus. Along with the 666-subject first cohort, a separate validation cohort of 120 different subjects was used. To predict cytomegalovirus infection status, the study combined high-throughput TCR immunosequencing, statistical association of individual TCRs with disease status, and machine learning. In a later analysis, previously published TCR beta repertoires from 666 donors were re-analyzed and high-resolution HLA genotyping was added so that TCR occurrence patterns could be studied. Rather than using new phenotypic data, the later analysis identified candidate immune exposures from TCR beta sequences and from how often those sequences occurred across donors. An earlier analysis of around 640 of the donors used high-throughput TCR beta sequencing to judge whether each TCR beta V gene segment behaved as functional or pseudogenic. Donor age, sex, ethnicity and CMV serostatus were compiled together with the repertoire data. A later genetic analysis took genome-wide SNP genotypes for about 55% of the roughly 670 donors and used that subset as a discovery cohort. All discovery cohort repertoires had been generated on a single sequencing platform. Both class I and class II loci were covered by HLA typing, at four-digit resolution. Typing coverage differed by locus: A, B, C, DRB1 and DQB1 were typed in about 629-630 donors, DQA1 in 522, DPA1 in approximately 600, and DPB1 in just under 480. Five DR-DQ haplotypes were handled as single units for association and clustering because linkage in the cohort was strong. Among 398 genotyped donors of the cohort, an average of 235,054 unique TCR beta nucleotide sequences were sequenced per donor, roughly 18% of them non-productive.

General study outcomes and caveats: Compared with the approximately 600-donor mean, donors in an Asian-associated ancestry cluster had fewer N-insertions in productive TCRs, according to a later genetic analysis. A further reported finding was that TCR beta sequences accurately predicted the HLA-A and HLA-B alleles for most subjects in the first cohort. In a later analysis, TCR association rates were found to vary across HLA loci, with the most associated TCRs seen for DRB1 alleles and the fewest for HLA-C alleles. Linkage disequilibrium might explain the correlated functional status among segregating V segments, but an unknown experimental factor could not be excluded. Immune exposure information for the cohort was limited to CMV serostatus. The cohort was sequenced for TCR beta chains only, and without alpha or paired-chain data the features that could be detected were limited. Several of the top co-occurrence clusters appeared to be linked to parvovirus B19, influenza, CMV and Epstein-Barr virus, according to a later analysis. Broadly in line with IMGT annotations, most TCR beta V segments showed up in productive rearrangements about 90% or about 30% of the time in an earlier analysis of under 700 of the donors. In vitro tests confirmed that three of the cytomegalovirus-associated TCR beta chains recognize cytomegalovirus antigens. Because the 87-base-pair reads could not distinguish some IMGT-functional V segments, including TRBV6-2 and TRBV6-3, those segments were excluded. In a later analysis, HLA-associated TCR beta chains showed more clonal expansion and lower generation probabilities than non-associated chains that were equally common. According to the authors, the approach could potentially be generalized to other disease states and immunological phenotypes. Over 15 rarely observed V segments, including chromosome 9 orphons, were excluded from the earlier analysis of approximately 600 of the donors because counts were too low. At a false discovery rate of 0.05, a later analysis linked some 18,000 TCR beta sequences to specific HLA alleles. Sequencing depth was assumed to be roughly uniform across donors in the presence/absence analyses, though that assumption may not hold. According to a later analysis, most CMV-associated TCR beta chains appeared to be HLA-restricted, and the HLA associations seemed to be driven largely by CMV exposure. A later genetic analysis associated a missense DCLRE1C variant with V-gene and J-gene trimming of TCR beta chains, and an independent cohort replicated the association. Across donors, most TCR sequences were observed very rarely, whereas some public TCRs were present in many individuals. When HLA alleles, especially DR and DQ, strongly co-occurred, attributing TCR associations to individual alleles was difficult. In the study, approximately 160 TCR beta chains were listed as associated with cytomegalovirus. In both the original and validation cohorts, the classifier was reported to diagnose cytomegalovirus status with high specificity and sensitivity. The sequencing pipeline was judged likely to have produced a cluster of highly shared sequence variants as a technical artifact. Because HLA typing was unavailable for some donors at each locus, only the typed subset was used in association tests.

What was sequenced was PBMCs. This chain is built from TRBV5-1 and TRBJ1-3, with a weak D call of TRBD1 (6 bases match). The TCR was taken from a woman aged 40 to 50 in good health and CMV-seronegative. CDR3 region: CASSLAGAATLDTIYF. The DNA is as follows: TGCGCCAGCAGCCTCGCGGGGGCAGCCACTCTGGACACCATATATTTT.